The present T cell receptor (beta chain) was sequenced within a study of blood T cell repertoires in COVID-19. The method was immunoSEQ multiplex PCR; TCRdb's version includes in-frame clones alone and lacks a portion of them. This sample has some 73,000 clones, with 85% found just once. This CDR3 has 14 residues. The J segment lost 4 bases and the V segment lost 4 bases, leaving 6 bases of the junction unmatched. The germline V gene has CDR1 MNHNY and CDR2 SVGAGI (reference sequence). Seattle's enrolled individuals joined amid active infection and were then monitored longitudinally. The clonotype originates from a man aged 50 to 60 with COVID-19, enrolled during active disease. Sample: peripheral blood. The V gene is TRBV6-6, the J gene TRBJ1-2, with 7 bases matching TRBD1. CDR3 protein: CASSSHGTVYGYTF. The CDR3, as DNA: TGTGCCAGCAGTTCCCATGGGACAGTCTATGGCTACACCTTC.